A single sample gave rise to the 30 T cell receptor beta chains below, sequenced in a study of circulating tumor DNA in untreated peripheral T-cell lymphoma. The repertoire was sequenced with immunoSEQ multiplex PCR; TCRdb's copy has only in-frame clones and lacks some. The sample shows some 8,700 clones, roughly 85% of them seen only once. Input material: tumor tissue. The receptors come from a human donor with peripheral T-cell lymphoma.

The CDR3 sequence is CASSQASQFNEQFF. The CDR3 DNA follows: TGTGCCAGCAGCCAAGCTAGTCAGTTCAATGAGCAGTTCTTC. This chain joins TRBV14 and TRBJ2-1; D ambiguous. CDR3 length equals 14 residues. CDR1 and CDR2 (germline): SGHDN, FVKESK. Trimming took 1 base from V and 6 from J, leaving 10 bases between them.

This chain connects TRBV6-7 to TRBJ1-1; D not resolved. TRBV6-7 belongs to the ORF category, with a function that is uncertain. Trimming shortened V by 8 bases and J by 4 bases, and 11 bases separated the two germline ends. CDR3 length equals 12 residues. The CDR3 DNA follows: TGTGCCAGCGCGGGAGGTGTCACTGAAGCTTTCTTT. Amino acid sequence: CASAGGVTEAFF.

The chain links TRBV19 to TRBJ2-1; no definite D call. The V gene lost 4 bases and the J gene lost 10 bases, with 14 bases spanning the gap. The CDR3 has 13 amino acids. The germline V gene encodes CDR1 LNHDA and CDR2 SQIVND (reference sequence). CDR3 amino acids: CASSKSPQEEQFF. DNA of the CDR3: TGTGCCAGTAGTAAATCCCCTCAGGAGGAGCAGTTCTTC.

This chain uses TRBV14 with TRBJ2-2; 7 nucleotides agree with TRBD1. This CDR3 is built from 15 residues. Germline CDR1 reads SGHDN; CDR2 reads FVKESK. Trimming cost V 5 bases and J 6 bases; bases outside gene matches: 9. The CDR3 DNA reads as TGTGCCAGCAGCTCCCGACAGGGTTCGGCCGGGGAGCTGTTTTTT. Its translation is CASSSRQGSAGELFF.

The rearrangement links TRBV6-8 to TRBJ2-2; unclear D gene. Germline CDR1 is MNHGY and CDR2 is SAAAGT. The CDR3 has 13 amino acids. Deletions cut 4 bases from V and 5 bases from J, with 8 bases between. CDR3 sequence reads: CASSSTNTGELFF. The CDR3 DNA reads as TGTGCCAGCAGTTCCACCAATACCGGGGAGCTGTTTTTT.

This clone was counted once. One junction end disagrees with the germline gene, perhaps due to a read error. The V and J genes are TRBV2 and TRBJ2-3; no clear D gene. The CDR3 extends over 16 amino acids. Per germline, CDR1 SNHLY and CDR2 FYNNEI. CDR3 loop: CASRVLDVESTNTQYF. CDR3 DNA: TGTGCCAGCCGTGTATTAGATGTCGAAAGCACAAATACGCAGTATTTT. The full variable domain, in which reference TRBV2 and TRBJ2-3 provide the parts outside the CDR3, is EPEVTQTPSHQVTQMGQEVILRCVPISNHLYFYWYRQILGQKVEFLVSFYNNEISEKSEIFDDQFSVERPDGSNFTLKIRSTKLEDSAMYFCASRVLDVESTNTQYFGPGTRLTVL.

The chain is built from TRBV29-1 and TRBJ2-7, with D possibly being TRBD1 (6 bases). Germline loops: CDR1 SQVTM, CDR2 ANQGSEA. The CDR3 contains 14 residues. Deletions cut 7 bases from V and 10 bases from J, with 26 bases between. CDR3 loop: CSATSRTGSMEQYF. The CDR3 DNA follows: TGCAGCGCCACCTCCCGAACAGGGAGCATGGAACAGTACTTC.

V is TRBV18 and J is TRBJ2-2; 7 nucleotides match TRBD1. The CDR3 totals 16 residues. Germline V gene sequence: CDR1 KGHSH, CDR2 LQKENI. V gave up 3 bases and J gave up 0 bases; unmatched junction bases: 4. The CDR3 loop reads CASSPTGVANTGELFF. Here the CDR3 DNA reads TGTGCCAGCTCACCTACAGGGGTTGCGAACACCGGGGAGCTGTTTTTT.

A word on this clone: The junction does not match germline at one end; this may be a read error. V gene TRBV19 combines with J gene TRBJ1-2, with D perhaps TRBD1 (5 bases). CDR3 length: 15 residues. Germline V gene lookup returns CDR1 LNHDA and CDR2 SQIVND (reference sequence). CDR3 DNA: TGTGTCAGTAGTATTTGGGGGTTGGGGAGCTATGGCTACACCTTC. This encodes CVSSIWGLGSYGYTF. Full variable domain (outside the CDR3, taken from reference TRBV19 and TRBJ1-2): DGGITQSPKYLFRKEGQNVTLSCEQNLNHDAMYWYRQDPGQGLRLIYYSQIVNDFQKGDIAEGYSVSREKKESFPLTVTSAQKNPTAFYLCVSSIWGLGSYGYTFGSGTRLTVV.

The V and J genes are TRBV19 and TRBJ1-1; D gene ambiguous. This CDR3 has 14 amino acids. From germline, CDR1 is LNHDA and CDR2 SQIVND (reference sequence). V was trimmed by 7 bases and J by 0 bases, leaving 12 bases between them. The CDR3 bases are TGTGCCAGTACCCTAGGGTCCATGAACACTGAAGCTTTCTTT. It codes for CASTLGSMNTEAFF. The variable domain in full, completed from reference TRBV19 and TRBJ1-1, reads DGGITQSPKYLFRKEGQNVTLSCEQNLNHDAMYWYRQDPGQGLRLIYYSQIVNDFQKGDIAEGYSVSREKKESFPLTVTSAQKNPTAFYLCASTLGSMNTEAFFGQGTRLTVV.

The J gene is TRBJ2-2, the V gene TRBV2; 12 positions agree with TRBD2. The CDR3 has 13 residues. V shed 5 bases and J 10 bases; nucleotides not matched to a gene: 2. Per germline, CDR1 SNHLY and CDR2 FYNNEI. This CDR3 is CASSRLAGEELFF. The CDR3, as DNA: TGTGCCAGCAGTAGACTAGCGGGGGAGGAGCTGTTTTTT.

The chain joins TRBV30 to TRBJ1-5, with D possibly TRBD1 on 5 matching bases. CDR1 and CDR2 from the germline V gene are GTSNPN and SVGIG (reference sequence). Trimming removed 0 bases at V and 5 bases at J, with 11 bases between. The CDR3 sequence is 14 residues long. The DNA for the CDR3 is TGTGCCTGGAGTGTTCAGGGTCTCTATCAGCCCCAGCATTTT. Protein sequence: CAWSVQGLYQPQHF.

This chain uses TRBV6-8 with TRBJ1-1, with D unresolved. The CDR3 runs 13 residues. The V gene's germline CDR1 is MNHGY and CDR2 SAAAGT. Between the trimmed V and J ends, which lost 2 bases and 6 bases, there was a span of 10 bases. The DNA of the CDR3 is TGTGCCAGCAGTTACACCGAACCCCCTGAAGCTTTCTTT. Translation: CASSYTEPPEAFF.

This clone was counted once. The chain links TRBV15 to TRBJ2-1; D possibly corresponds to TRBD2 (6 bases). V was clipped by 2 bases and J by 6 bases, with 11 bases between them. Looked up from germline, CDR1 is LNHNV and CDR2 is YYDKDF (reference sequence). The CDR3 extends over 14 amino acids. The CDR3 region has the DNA TGTGCCACCAGCAGACGGGACGGGGGCAATGAGCAGTTCTTC. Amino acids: CATSRRDGGNEQFF.

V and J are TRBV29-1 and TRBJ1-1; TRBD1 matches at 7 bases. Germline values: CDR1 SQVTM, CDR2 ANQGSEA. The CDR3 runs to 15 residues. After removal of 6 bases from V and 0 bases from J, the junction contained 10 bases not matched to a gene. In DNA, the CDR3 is TGCAGCGTCGAAAACGGACAGGACATGAACACTGAAGCTTTCTTT. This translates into CSVENGQDMNTEAFF.

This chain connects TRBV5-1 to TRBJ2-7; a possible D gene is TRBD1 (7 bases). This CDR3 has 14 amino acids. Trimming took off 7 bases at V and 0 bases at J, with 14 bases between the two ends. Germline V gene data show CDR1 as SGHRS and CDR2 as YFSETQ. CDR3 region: CASGLQGSSYEQYF. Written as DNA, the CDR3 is TGCGCCAGCGGACTACAGGGGAGCTCCTACGAGCAGTACTTC.

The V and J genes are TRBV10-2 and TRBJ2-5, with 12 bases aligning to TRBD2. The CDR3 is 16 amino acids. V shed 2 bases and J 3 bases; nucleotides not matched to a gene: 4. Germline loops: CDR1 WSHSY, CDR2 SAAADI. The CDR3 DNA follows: TGCGCCAGCAGTGAGGGACTAGCGGGGCTCGAAGAGACCCAGTACTTC. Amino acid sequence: CASSEGLAGLEETQYF.

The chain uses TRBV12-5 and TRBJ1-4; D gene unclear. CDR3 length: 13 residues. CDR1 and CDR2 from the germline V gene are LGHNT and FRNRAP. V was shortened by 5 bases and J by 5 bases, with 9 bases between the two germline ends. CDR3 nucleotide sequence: TGTGCTAGTGGTCTGGAAAGGAATGAAAAACTGTTTTTT. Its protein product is CASGLERNEKLFF.

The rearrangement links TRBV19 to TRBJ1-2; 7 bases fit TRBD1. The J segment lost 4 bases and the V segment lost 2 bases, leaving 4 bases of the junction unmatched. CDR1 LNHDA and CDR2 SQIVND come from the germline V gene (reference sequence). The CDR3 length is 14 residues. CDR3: CASSITGEGYGYTF. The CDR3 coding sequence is TGTGCCAGTAGTATAACAGGGGAGGGCTATGGCTACACCTTC.

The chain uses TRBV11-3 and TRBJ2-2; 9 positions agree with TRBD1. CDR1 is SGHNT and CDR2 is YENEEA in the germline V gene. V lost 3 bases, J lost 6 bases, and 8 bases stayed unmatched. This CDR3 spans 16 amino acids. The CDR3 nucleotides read TGTGCCAGCAGCTTGGCAGGACAGGGGTTGTCCGGGGAGCTGTTTTTT. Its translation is CASSLAGQGLSGELFF.

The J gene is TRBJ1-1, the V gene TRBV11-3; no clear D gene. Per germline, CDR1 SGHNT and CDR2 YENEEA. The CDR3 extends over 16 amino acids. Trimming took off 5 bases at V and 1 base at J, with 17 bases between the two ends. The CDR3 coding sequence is TGTGCCAGCAGCCCCCGACTAAATACCCCGAACACTGAAGCTTTCTTT. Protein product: CASSPRLNTPNTEAFF.

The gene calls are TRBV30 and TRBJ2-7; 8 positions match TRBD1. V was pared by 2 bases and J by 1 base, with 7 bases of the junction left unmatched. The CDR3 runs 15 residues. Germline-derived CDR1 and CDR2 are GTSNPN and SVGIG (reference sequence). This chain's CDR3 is CAWSLTGTGSYEQYF. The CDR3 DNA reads TGTGCCTGGAGTCTAACCGGGACAGGATCCTACGAGCAGTACTTC.

The CDR3 loop is CASSYKGGSEAFF. CDR3 nucleotides: TGTGCCAGCAGTTACAAGGGGGGATCTGAAGCTTTCTTT. This chain uses TRBV6-8 with TRBJ1-1; D is perhaps TRBD1 (6 bases). Germline V gives CDR1 MNHGY, CDR2 SAAAGT. The V end was cut by 2 bases, the J end by 6 bases, with 10 bases between. The CDR3 consists of 13 residues.

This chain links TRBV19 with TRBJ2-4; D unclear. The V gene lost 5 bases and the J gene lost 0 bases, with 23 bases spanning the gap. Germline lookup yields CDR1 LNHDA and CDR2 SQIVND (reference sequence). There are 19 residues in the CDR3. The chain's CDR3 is CASSYRSYGQALAKNIQYF. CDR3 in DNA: TGTGCCAGTAGTTATAGATCGTACGGGCAGGCACTAGCCAAAAACATTCAGTACTTC.

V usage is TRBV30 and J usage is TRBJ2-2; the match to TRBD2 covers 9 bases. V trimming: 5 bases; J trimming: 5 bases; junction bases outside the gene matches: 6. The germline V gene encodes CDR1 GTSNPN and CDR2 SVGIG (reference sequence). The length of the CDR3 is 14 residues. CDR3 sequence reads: CAWLAGYHTGELFF. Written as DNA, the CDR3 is TGTGCCTGGCTAGCGGGGTATCATACCGGGGAGCTGTTTTTT.

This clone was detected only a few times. CDR3: CASSYSFSTNEKLFF. DNA for the CDR3: TGTGCCAGCAGTTACTCTTTTTCAACTAATGAAAAACTGTTTTTT. V gene TRBV6-8 combines with J gene TRBJ1-4, with D hard to call. Trimming pared 0 bases from V and 0 bases from J, leaving 5 bases between. CDR1 MNHGY and CDR2 SAAAGT come from the germline V gene. The CDR3 runs to 15 residues.

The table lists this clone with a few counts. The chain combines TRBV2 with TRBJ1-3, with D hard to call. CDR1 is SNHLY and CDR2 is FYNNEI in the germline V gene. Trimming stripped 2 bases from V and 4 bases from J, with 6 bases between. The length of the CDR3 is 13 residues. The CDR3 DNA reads TGTGCCAGCAGTGAACAAAGGGGAAACACCATATATTTT. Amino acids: CASSEQRGNTIYF.

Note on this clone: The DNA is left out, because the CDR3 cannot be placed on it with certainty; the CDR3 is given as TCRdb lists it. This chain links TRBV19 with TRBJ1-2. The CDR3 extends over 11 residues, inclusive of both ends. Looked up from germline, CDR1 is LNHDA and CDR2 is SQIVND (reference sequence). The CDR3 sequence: CASTSGAGYTF.

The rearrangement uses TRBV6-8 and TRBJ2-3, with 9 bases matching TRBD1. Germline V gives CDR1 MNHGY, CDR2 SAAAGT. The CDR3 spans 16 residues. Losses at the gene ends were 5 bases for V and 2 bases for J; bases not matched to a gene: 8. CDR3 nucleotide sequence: TGTGCCAGCAGTGTCTCCGGGACAGGGTACACAGATACGCAGTATTTT. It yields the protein CASSVSGTGYTDTQYF.

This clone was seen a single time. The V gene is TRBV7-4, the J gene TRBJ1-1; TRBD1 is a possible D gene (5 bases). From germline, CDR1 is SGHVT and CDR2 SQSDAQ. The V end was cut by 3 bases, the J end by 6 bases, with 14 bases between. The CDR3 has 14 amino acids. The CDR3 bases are TGTGCCAGCAGCTTGAGGTCAGGGACGCCTGAAGCTTTCTTT. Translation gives CASSLRSGTPEAFF.